Below, 20 T cell receptor beta chains from the same sample are listed, as sequenced in a study of blood T cell repertoires in COVID-19. Data came from immunoSEQ multiplex PCR; TCRdb stores just in-frame clones and leaves some out. The sample lists 250,000 or so clones, about 82% occurring once. Sequencing used PBMCs or T cells enriched from blood (not recorded which). Receptors originate from a woman aged 50 to 60 who had recovered from COVID-19.

This clone has only one observation. The V call is TRBV13, the J call TRBJ1-2; D gene ambiguous. CDR3 length: 13 residues. Germline values: CDR1 PRHDT, CDR2 FYEKMQ (reference sequence). Trimming took 0 bases from V and 4 from J, leaving 6 bases between them. The CDR3 coding sequence is TGTGCCAGCAGCTTAGGACGGAGCTATGGCTACACCTTC. Protein product: CASSLGRSYGYTF.

The chain is built from TRBV4-3 and TRBJ2-7, with a weak D call TRBD1 (6 bases). The CDR3 totals 15 residues. Germline V gives CDR1 LGHNA, CDR2 YSLEER. V was cut by 4 bases and J by 1 base, with 14 bases left in between. CDR3 region: CASSRQTGTSYEQYF. The CDR3 DNA follows: TGCGCCAGCAGCCGCCAGACAGGAACATCCTACGAGCAGTACTTC.

The chain has TRBV29-1 and TRBJ2-7; 9 nucleotides line up with TRBD1. Germline V gene lookup returns CDR1 SQVTM and CDR2 ANQGSEA. J was trimmed by 5 bases and V by 4 bases; bases with no gene match: 9. The CDR3 loop spans 14 amino acids. The CDR3 sequence: CSVVSQTGGNEQYF. CDR3 nucleotide sequence: TGCAGCGTTGTGTCGCAAACAGGGGGCAACGAGCAGTACTTC.

The DNA of the CDR3 is TGTGCCACCAGCCGGAATTTAGGGGTGGAAGGCTACACCTTC. It yields the protein CATSRNLGVEGYTF. The V and J genes are TRBV15 and TRBJ1-2; maybe TRBD1 (5 bases). CDR3 length: 14 residues. CDR1 and CDR2 (germline): LNHNV, YYDKDF (reference sequence). V lost 5 bases, J lost 8 bases, and 18 bases lay in between.

The rearrangement links TRBV13 to TRBJ2-5, with a tentative D call TRBD2 (6 bases). The germline gives CDR1 PRHDT, CDR2 FYEKMQ (reference sequence). V lost 4 bases and J lost 1, with 16 bases in between. The CDR3 length is 16 residues. The CDR3 bases are TGTGCCAGCAGCTCCCGACTAGAAGATCCCCAAGAGACCCAGTACTTC. Its protein product is CASSSRLEDPQETQYF. Using reference TRBV13 and TRBJ2-5 for the parts outside the CDR3, the full variable domain is AAGVIQSPRHLIKEKRETATLKCYPIPRHDTVYWYQQGPGQDPQFLISFYEKMQSDKGSIPDRFSAQQFSDYHSELNMSSLELGDSALYFCASSSRLEDPQETQYFGPGTRLLVL.

The CDR3 coding sequence is TGTGCCAGCAGCCTCGGGGGGGGCCTCTATTATGAGCAGTTCTTC. This sequence encodes CASSLGGGLYYEQFF. V gene TRBV7-6 combines with J gene TRBJ2-1; TRBD2 aligns across 8 bases. Germline CDR1 SGHVS, CDR2 FNYEAQ. The J segment lost 8 bases and the V segment lost 5 bases, leaving 11 bases of the junction unmatched. CDR3 length: 15 residues.

The chain combines TRBV11-3 with TRBJ2-7, with 9 bases matching TRBD2. V lost 1 base and J lost 3; bases outside the gene matches: 4. There are 15 residues in the CDR3. Germline lookup yields CDR1 SGHNT and CDR2 YENEEA. The CDR3: CASSLGSGGRYEQYF. CDR3 nucleotides: TGTGCCAGCAGCTTAGGCAGCGGGGGGCGCTACGAGCAGTACTTC.

The chain is built from TRBV14 and TRBJ1-2; TRBD1 is a possible D gene (5 bases). The CDR3 is 17 amino acids. Germline V CDR1 and CDR2: SGHDN, FVKESK. The ends were cut back, 0 bases at V and 2 bases at J, with 16 bases in the middle. The CDR3 sequence: CASSQEVPWGRNYGYTF. CDR3 DNA sequence: TGTGCCAGCAGCCAAGAAGTCCCCTGGGGGAGGAACTATGGCTACACCTTC.

This chain joins TRBV3-1 (or the pseudogene TRBV3-2) and TRBJ2-3, with 9 positions matching TRBD2. The CDR3 is made up of 15 amino acids. The germline V gene has CDR1 LGHDT and CDR2 YNNKEL (reference sequence). V lost 6 bases and J lost 7; bases outside the gene matches: 11. The CDR3 DNA reads as TGTGCCAGCAGGCCTAGCGGGGTCTTTGGGAATACGCAGTATTTT. Encoded protein: CASRPSGVFGNTQYF.

This clone was observed a few times. The V call is TRBV30, the J call TRBJ2-3, with D maybe TRBD1 (6 bases). Germline CDR1 and CDR2: GTSNPN and SVGIG (reference sequence). V lost 0 bases to trimming and J lost 8 bases, with 18 bases between them. There are 15 residues in the CDR3. The CDR3 DNA reads as TGTGCCTGGAGTGTAGAATTTGGTCTGGGGGCTACGCAGTATTTT. Amino acid sequence: CAWSVEFGLGATQYF.

The CDR3 is CASSDPGGTNYGYTF. In DNA, the CDR3 is TGTGCCAGCAGTGACCCGGGAGGGACTAACTATGGCTACACCTTC. The rearrangement links TRBV25-1 to TRBJ1-2; unclear D gene. The CDR3 sequence is 15 residues long. V lost 3 bases, J lost 0 bases, and 11 bases lay in between. Germline V gives CDR1 MGHDK, CDR2 SYGVNS.

This sequence joins TRBV7-3 and TRBJ2-3; 8 bases are a match to TRBD1. The CDR3 loop spans 16 amino acids. Germline V lookup: CDR1 SGHTA, CDR2 FQGTGA. V trimming: 2 bases; J trimming: 3 bases; junction bases outside the gene matches: 7. CDR3 bases: TGTGCCAGCAGCTTATCTGGGACAGGTGGGACAGATACGCAGTATTTT. Encoded protein: CASSLSGTGGTDTQYF.

The chain is built from TRBV20-1 and TRBJ1-3; D remains ambiguous. Germline-derived CDR1 and CDR2 are DFQATT and SNEGSKA (reference sequence). V lost 7 bases, J lost 3 bases, and 7 bases lay in between. CDR3 length: 11 amino acids. CDR3 sequence (DNA): TGCAGTGTCCCTTTTGGAAACACCATATATTTT. It encodes CSVPFGNTIYF.

This chain links TRBV12-5 with TRBJ1-1; no reliable D call. Germline V lookup: CDR1 LGHNT, CDR2 FRNRAP. The CDR3 runs 14 residues. The V end lost 10 bases, the J end lost 0 bases, and 15 bases lay between the germline ends. The CDR3 region is CATELHEMNTEAFF. CDR3 nucleotide sequence: TGTGCTACCGAGTTGCACGAGATGAACACTGAAGCTTTCTTT.

CDR3 DNA sequence: TGCGCCTCAGGGGCCAGCCGCTCCTACGAGCAGTACTTC. It specifies CASGASRSYEQYF. The V call is TRBV4-1, the J call TRBJ2-7; tentatively, D is TRBD1 (6 bases). This CDR3 comprises 13 residues. In germline, CDR1 is MGHRA, CDR2 YSYEKL. The V gene lost 11 bases and the J gene lost 0 bases, with 14 bases spanning the gap.

The V call is TRBV5-1, the J call TRBJ2-1; 14 bases are shared with TRBD2. In germline, CDR1 is SGHRS, CDR2 YFSETQ. V shed 6 bases, J shed 5 bases, and the junction held 7 bases outside the gene matches. This CDR3 is built from 16 residues. As DNA, the CDR3 is TGCGCCAGCACCCCGACTAGCGGGAGGGCCCACAATGAGCAGTTCTTC. As protein: CASTPTSGRAHNEQFF.

V usage is TRBV24-1 and J usage is TRBJ2-2; D is possibly TRBD1 (5 bases). This CDR3 contains 13 residues. The V and J ends lost 7 bases and 4 bases respectively, with 9 bases between them. Germline values: CDR1 KGHDR, CDR2 SFDVKD. CDR3 DNA: TGTGCCACCAGGGACACAGGCACCGGGGAGCTGTTTTTT. Its translation is CATRDTGTGELFF.

The chain carries TRBV5-1 and TRBJ2-1; 11 bases match TRBD2. Germline V gene data show CDR1 as SGHRS and CDR2 as YFSETQ. V shed 3 bases and J 7 bases; nucleotides not matched to a gene: 6. This CDR3 is built from 15 residues. The CDR3: CASSSASGGRNEQFF. The CDR3, as DNA: TGCGCCAGCAGCTCCGCTAGCGGGGGGCGGAATGAGCAGTTCTTC.

V gene TRBV23-1 combines with J gene TRBJ2-1; a possible D gene is TRBD1 (7 bases). TRBV23-1 is an ORF, with its function uncertain. The germline V and J ends were trimmed by 2 bases and 5 bases, with 34 bases remaining between them. CDR3 length equals 22 residues. DNA for the CDR3: TGCGCCAGCAGTCAACTCGGCTTTAGCGGCAGGGGGTGGATTATTACTAACAATGAGCAGTTCTTC. Its protein is CASSQLGFSGRGWIITNNEQFF.

V and J are TRBV27 and TRBJ1-5, with D tentatively TRBD1 (6 bases). CDR1 is MNHEY, CDR2 SMNVEV, per germline (reference sequence). The CDR3 covers 16 residues. V was clipped by 1 base and J by 7 bases, with 17 bases between them. The CDR3: CASSLFSDPRGQPQHF. The CDR3 DNA sequence: TGTGCCAGCAGTTTATTCTCGGACCCAAGGGGGCAGCCCCAGCATTTT.